Described below is a single T cell receptor beta chain sequence and its context. No antigen is known for it. Germline V gene lookup returns CDR1 SGHDN and CDR2 FVKESK. The CDR3 loop spans 15 amino acids. Trimming shortened V by 6 bases and J by 1 base, and 15 bases separated the two germline ends. The data stem from a study of OX40 agonist ivuxolimab in advanced cancers. Study-wide findings and caveats: Antigen targets of the expanded peripheral T cells went undetermined. CD4+ and CD8+ T cells in blood underwent clonal expansion by week 6 at 0.1 to 3.0 mg/kg.

This table comes from immunoSEQ multiplex PCR, and its TCRdb copy is limited to in-frame clones, with some not included. The sample holds 60,000 to 80,000 clones, 81% seen once. The TCR was taken from an adult with an advanced solid tumor such as melanoma, head and neck, liver or kidney cancer. The sample was CD4+ or CD8+ T cells sorted from blood, taken in a trial of the OX40 agonist ivuxolimab. This rearrangement joins TRBV14 to TRBJ1-1; no clear D gene. The CDR3 DNA is TGTGCCAGCAGTTGGACTGGCCTCCCGAACACTGAAGCTTTCTTT. Amino acids: CASSWTGLPNTEAFF.